The entry below gives a single T cell receptor beta chain sequence along with its context. The antigen remains unidentified. Assay used: immunoSEQ multiplex PCR; TCRdb lists only in-frame clones, some missing. The table shows roughly 89,000 clones, with roughly 93% occurring only once. With 5 bases removed from V and 0 bases from J, the gap between germline ends came to 9 bases. CDR1 and CDR2 from the germline V gene are SGHRS and YFSETQ. This CDR3 comprises 13 residues. This entry belongs to a study of T cells in localized non-small cell lung cancer. Broader study findings: Adjacent lung was found to contain a median approximately 60 of the top 100 tumor clones. There was an association of higher blood T cell density with longer overall survival.

Sequenced material: PBMCs, taken before any cancer treatment. The sequence was obtained from a woman aged 35 to 70 with stage II squamous cell lung carcinoma. The V call is TRBV5-1, the J call TRBJ2-7, with D possibly matching TRBD1 (5 bases). CDR3 loop: CASRQGSSYEQYF. The CDR3 nucleotides are TGCGCCAGCAGGCAGGGCAGCTCCTACGAGCAGTACTTC.